The next 27 T cell receptor beta chains were all read from a single sample in a study of regulatory T cells in long-lasting Graves disease. Building of the TCR beta libraries involved iRepertoire HTBI primers and Arm-PCR of CDR3 regions. One entry per CDR3 protein, called by TCRdb with MiXCR from the multiplex PCR reads. This table holds fewer than 350,000 distinct CDR3 sequences, approximately 20% found once. The time point denotes: newly diagnosed GD, antithyroid drugs for less than 3 months. From RNA extracted from PBMCs, the TCR library was made. The starting material was peripheral blood mononuclear cells (PBMCs), obtained at new diagnosis, from a patient treated with antithyroid drugs. The receptors originated from a female donor with Graves disease.

With regard to this clonotype: A much larger clonotype is one base distant, so this may be a read error. The V and J genes are TRBV28 and TRBJ2-1; D not resolved. Trimming removed 9 bases at V and 10 bases at J, with 19 bases between. Germline V CDR1 and CDR2: MDHEN, SYDVKM. This CDR3 region has 13 residues. The DNA for the CDR3 is TGTGCCAGTAGGACGGGCGTGATCGGCGAGCAGTTCTTC. It specifies CASRTGVIGEQFF.

This clonotype appeared many times. The CDR3 is CASSEFGDEKLFF. The CDR3 coding sequence is TGTGCCAGCAGTGAATTTGGGGATGAAAAACTGTTTTTT. This sequence joins TRBV2 and TRBJ1-4; D call uncertain. Germline V gene sequence: CDR1 SNHLY, CDR2 FYNNEI. Trimming left V 2 bases short and J 6 bases short, with 7 bases between. The CDR3 covers 13 residues.

To note about this clonotype: A much more abundant neighbour one base away suggests this may be a read error. This CDR3 is CASSPDTFNYEQFF. Here the CDR3 DNA reads TGCGCCAGCAGCCCGGACACATTCAACTACGAGCAGTTCTTC. The chain recombines TRBV11-3 with TRBJ2-1; possibly TRBD1 for D (5 bases). CDR1 SGHNT and CDR2 YENEEA come from the germline V gene. The CDR3 is made up of 14 amino acids.

This clonotype came up many times. V is TRBV3-1 and J is TRBJ1-1; tentatively, D is TRBD1 (5 bases). This CDR3 is built from 14 residues. From germline, CDR1 is LGHDT and CDR2 YNNKEL (reference sequence). V gave up 3 bases and J gave up 0 bases, with 8 bases separating them. The CDR3 sequence: CASSQGLMNTEAFF. The CDR3 DNA sequence: TGTGCCAGCAGCCAGGGGCTGATGAACACTGAAGCTTTCTTT.

This clonotype was counted many times. The DNA for the CDR3 is TGTGCCAGTACCGCCCCTCGGGGACGGACCGAAAAACTGTTTTTT. Encoded protein: CASTAPRGRTEKLFF. The chain recombines TRBV19 with TRBJ1-4; possible D gene TRBD1, 5 bases. Germline V gene sequence: CDR1 LNHDA, CDR2 SQIVND (reference sequence). V lost 7 bases and J 8 bases, leaving 20 bases between the germline ends. CDR3 length: 15 residues.

Comment on this clonotype: It may be a read error: a sequence one base away is much more abundant. The rearrangement joins TRBV5-1 to TRBJ2-7, with D hard to call. Germline V CDR1 and CDR2: SGHRS, YFSETQ. This CDR3 contains 13 residues. The CDR3 here is CTSSLGFSYEQYF. In nucleotides, the CDR3 is TGCACCAGCAGCTTGGGGTTCTCCTACGAGCAGTACTTC.

There are many counts of this clonotype. V is TRBV29-1 and J is TRBJ2-5; D not certain. The V gene lost 0 bases and the J gene lost 0 bases, with 5 bases spanning the gap. CDR3 length: 13 residues. Germline lookup yields CDR1 SQVTM and CDR2 ANQGSEA. This CDR3 is CSVEDVHQETQYF. For the CDR3, the DNA is TGCAGCGTTGAAGACGTACACCAAGAGACCCAGTACTTC.

This clonotype has ten or more counts. The chain recombines TRBV19 with TRBJ1-2, with TRBD1 matching 7 bases. Germline loops: CDR1 LNHDA, CDR2 SQIVND (reference sequence). V lost 3 bases and J lost 2; bases outside the gene matches: 9. This CDR3 comprises 16 residues. The CDR3 nucleotides read TGTGCCAGTAGTATTGAACCGGGACAGAGGAACTATGGCTACACCTTC. Translation gives CASSIEPGQRNYGYTF.

A note on this clonotype: Just one base apart from a much larger clone, this may be a read error. The rearrangement links TRBV27 to TRBJ2-1; 9 nucleotides agree with TRBD2. Germline V CDR1 and CDR2: MNHEY, SMNVEV (reference sequence). The CDR3 sequence is 21 residues long. V trimming: 5 bases; J trimming: 1 base; junction bases outside the gene matches: 21. CDR3: CASSQLPGTSWRSRSYNEQFF. CDR3 DNA: TGTGCCAGCAGTCAACTCCCCGGGACTAGCTGGAGGAGCAGGTCCTACAATGAGCAGTTCTTC.

This clonotype was detected ten times or more. This chain uses TRBV3-1 with TRBJ2-7; D gene unclear. The CDR3 length is 15 residues. Germline V gene data show CDR1 as LGHDT and CDR2 as YNNKEL (reference sequence). The V gene lost 2 bases and the J gene lost 0 bases, with 11 bases spanning the gap. The CDR3 region is CASSQRRARSYEQYF. CDR3 sequence (DNA): TGTGCCAGCAGCCAACGCCGGGCCCGCTCCTACGAGCAGTACTTC.

The rearrangement joins TRBV7-2 to TRBJ2-7; TRBD1 matches 7 bases. The CDR3 extends over 15 amino acids. V trimming: 5 bases; J trimming: 1 base; junction bases outside the gene matches: 8. Germline CDR1 reads SGHTA; CDR2 reads FQGNSA. CDR3 sequence reads: CASSLSPGQSYEQYF. As DNA, the CDR3 is TGTGCCAGCAGCCTTTCACCGGGACAGTCCTACGAGCAGTACTTC.

In its sample, this clonotype was seen many times. The chain combines TRBV19 with TRBJ2-3; no firm D call. The germline V gene has CDR1 LNHDA and CDR2 SQIVND (reference sequence). V shed 8 bases and J shed 2 bases, with 11 bases lying between them. The CDR3 extends over 13 amino acids. The DNA for the CDR3 is TGTGCCAGTCACCGAGCAGACACAGATACGCAGTATTTT. Amino acid sequence: CASHRADTDTQYF.

This clonotype was seen repeatedly, ten times or more. The CDR3 DNA is TGTGCCAGCACCTATCCGACAGGGGCTGCTAGCGGGAACGGAGGATCCTACAATGAGCAGTTCTTC. It specifies CASTYPTGAASGNGGSYNEQFF. V usage is TRBV11-2 and J usage is TRBJ2-1; possibly TRBD2 for D (9 bases). V gave up 7 bases and J gave up 1 base, with 35 bases separating them. This CDR3 has 22 amino acids. Germline V gene data show CDR1 as SGHAT and CDR2 as FQNNGV.

At least ten counts were recorded for this clonotype. J is TRBJ1-2 and V is TRBV7-8; 11 bases line up with TRBD1. Germline V gene sequence: CDR1 SGHVS, CDR2 FQNEAQ. With 3 bases clipped from V and 8 bases from J, the junction kept 2 bases outside the gene matches. The CDR3 consists of 13 residues. CDR3 sequence: CASSLDRGQGYTF. Here the CDR3 DNA reads TGTGCCAGCAGCTTGGACAGGGGGCAAGGCTACACCTTC.

This clonotype was seen many times. This rearrangement joins TRBV6-1 to TRBJ2-2; D gene uncertain. The CDR3 loop spans 14 amino acids. Per germline, CDR1 MNHNS and CDR2 SASEGT. Between the trimmed V and J ends, which lost 3 bases and 7 bases, there was a span of 12 bases. The CDR3 sequence is CASSDSPRYGELFF. In nucleotides, the CDR3 is TGTGCCAGCAGTGACAGCCCCCGATACGGGGAGCTGTTTTTT.

There are a few counts of this clonotype. The rearrangement links TRBV27 to TRBJ2-1; 10 bases map to TRBD2. V was pared by 2 bases and J by 9 bases, with 4 bases of the junction left unmatched. The CDR3 totals 14 residues. Germline V gives CDR1 MNHEY, CDR2 SMNVEV (reference sequence). The DNA for the CDR3 is TGTGCCAGCAGTTTACAGCGGGAGGGCCGTGAGCAGTTCTTC. Residues: CASSLQREGREQFF.

This clonotype was found many times. The chain recombines TRBV28 with TRBJ2-1; D gene unclear. This CDR3 is built from 10 residues. CDR1 is MDHEN, CDR2 SYDVKM, per germline. Trimming took 2 bases from V and 7 from J, leaving 0 bases between them. CDR3: CASSLNEQFF. CDR3 coding DNA: TGTGCCAGCAGTTTAAATGAGCAGTTCTTC.

V usage is TRBV6-2 or TRBV6-3 and J usage is TRBJ2-1, with D tentatively TRBD2 (5 bases). Per germline, CDR1 MNHEY and CDR2 SVGEGT. The CDR3 is made up of 15 amino acids. Trimming took off 5 bases at V and 8 bases at J, with 19 bases between the two ends. The CDR3, as DNA: TGTGCCAGCAGTACCCGGGGTAGCAACATGGATGAGCAGTTCTTC. Protein: CASSTRGSNMDEQFF.

This clonotype turned up a few times. The genes are TRBV24-1 and TRBJ2-2, with 10 nucleotides matching TRBD2. The CDR3 consists of 19 residues. With 0 bases clipped from V and 1 base from J, the junction kept 7 bases outside the gene matches. The V gene's germline CDR1 is KGHDR and CDR2 SFDVKD. CDR3 nucleotide sequence: TGTGCCACCAGTGATTTGCAAGGGACTAGCGACCTGAACACCGGGGAGCTGTTTTTT. Protein: CATSDLQGTSDLNTGELFF.

Turning to this clonotype: A much larger clone is a single base away; this may be a read error. Because the CDR3 is missing its conserved closing phenylalanine or tryptophan, this is likely a read error. The chain links TRBV28 to TRBJ2-7; a possible D gene is TRBD2 (6 bases). The CDR3 has 14 residues. With 5 bases removed from V and 0 bases from J, the gap between germline ends came to 11 bases. Germline V gives CDR1 MDHEN, CDR2 SYDVKM. CDR3 region: CASSMGTVSYEQYL. For the CDR3, the DNA is TGTGCCAGCAGTATGGGGACTGTCTCCTACGAGCAGTACCTC.

This clonotype was counted many times. The chain recombines TRBV20-1 with TRBJ2-7, with 10 bases identical to TRBD2. The CDR3 runs 16 residues. Germline V gives CDR1 DFQATT, CDR2 SNEGSKA (reference sequence). Trimming cost V 0 bases and J 4 bases; bases outside gene matches: 9. The chain's CDR3 is CSARDPLAGEVYEQYF. The CDR3 region has the DNA TGCAGTGCTAGAGACCCGCTAGCGGGAGAGGTATACGAGCAGTACTTC.

Comment on this clonotype: A much bigger clone sits one base away, suggesting this may be a read error. The rearrangement links TRBV30 to TRBJ2-1; D gene uncertain. Trimming took 2 bases from V and 10 from J, leaving 9 bases between them. The germline V gene has CDR1 GTSNPN and CDR2 SVGIG (reference sequence). The CDR3 loop spans 11 amino acids. This CDR3 reads CAWSQSNEQFF. In DNA form, the CDR3 reads TGTGCCTGGAGTCAGTCGAACGAGCAGTTCTTC.

This clonotype showed up many times. The gene calls are TRBV19 and TRBJ2-1, with 9 bases matching TRBD1. Trimming cost V 6 bases and J 7 bases; bases outside gene matches: 10. CDR3 length equals 15 residues. Germline CDR1 is LNHDA and CDR2 is SQIVND (reference sequence). The CDR3 nucleotides read TGTGCCAGTAGCCCCACAGGGGGCGTAGGAAATGAGCAGTTCTTC. Encoded protein: CASSPTGGVGNEQFF.

The chain couples TRBV27 to TRBJ2-1; TRBD2 agrees at 13 bases. Looked up from germline, CDR1 is MNHEY and CDR2 is SMNVEV (reference sequence). Unmatched junction bases numbered 10, after V lost 5 bases and J lost 12 bases. The CDR3 loop spans 15 amino acids. CDR3 loop: CASSIGLAGARVQFF. As DNA, the CDR3 is TGTGCCAGCAGTATCGGACTAGCGGGAGCACGGGTGCAGTTCTTC.

The rearrangement uses TRBV7-9 and TRBJ2-1; 7 nucleotides agree with TRBD2. Per germline, CDR1 SEHNR and CDR2 FQNEAQ (reference sequence). The CDR3 covers 17 residues. V shed 4 bases, J shed 4 bases, and the junction held 13 bases outside the gene matches. CDR3 amino acids: CASSSVNSGLHYNEQFF. CDR3 DNA: TGTGCCAGCAGCTCAGTGAACTCGGGACTACATTACAATGAGCAGTTCTTC.

This clonotype was picked up a small number of times. The chain has TRBV30 and TRBJ2-2; perhaps TRBD2 as D (5 bases). The CDR3 consists of 14 residues. Between the trimmed V and J ends, which lost 1 base and 4 bases, there was a span of 10 bases. The germline CDR1 and CDR2 sequences are GTSNPN and SVGIG (reference sequence). CDR3 amino acids: CAWSGGRGTGELFF. CDR3 sequence (DNA): TGTGCCTGGAGTGGAGGGAGAGGCACCGGGGAGCTGTTTTTT.

This clonotype was seen many times. V gene TRBV19 combines with J gene TRBJ1-4; D is possibly TRBD1 (6 bases). With 9 bases removed from V and 7 bases from J, the gap between germline ends came to 12 bases. The length of the CDR3 is 12 residues. The germline V gene encodes CDR1 LNHDA and CDR2 SQIVND (reference sequence). The CDR3 spells CASTGIGEKLFF. CDR3 nucleotide sequence: TGTGCCAGCACAGGGATAGGTGAAAAACTGTTTTTT.